This is a list of T cell receptor beta chains from one sample in a study of blood T cells in healthy people across ages. TCRdb reprocessed the 5' RACE reads with MiXCR, giving one entry per CDR3 protein. This sample has more than 500,000 distinct CDR3 sequences, with approximately 27% found just once. Sequencing input: blood. These receptors originate from a woman between 70 and 85 years old in good health. Each CDR3 is given with its conserved first and last residue. The order of the fields is CDR3 length, D gene, J gene, clone size, V gene, CDR3 DNA, CDR3 protein. The D gene is left open where the match is weak. Clone size is stated in some rows and not others, as once, few, many or a class when expanded.

13,TRBD2,TRBJ2-5,few,TRBV6-2/TRBV6-3,TGTGCCAGCAGGACTGACGGGGGGGAGACCCAGTACTTC,CASRTDGGETQYF
17,TRBD1,TRBJ2-5,.,TRBV4-3,TGCGCCAGCAGCCAAGCATTAACAGGGGGTCTACGAGGGACCCAGTACTTC,CASSQALTGGLRGTQYF
15,.,TRBJ1-2,.,TRBV12-3/TRBV12-4,TGTGCCAGCAGTCGACGGTCCAGTGAATCTCATGGCTACACCTTC,CASSRRSSESHGYTF
18,TRBD1,TRBJ2-2,few,TRBV6-2/TRBV6-3,TGTGCCAGCAGACCCGACACGACAGGGGTCAGAAACACCGGGGAGCTGTTTTTT,CASRPDTTGVRNTGELFF
13,TRBD2,TRBJ2-5,few,TRBV15,TGTGCCACCTGTTTAGCGGGGTCGGAGACCCAGTACTTC,CATCLAGSETQYF
14,TRBD1,TRBJ2-7,.,TRBV7-2,TGTGCCAGCAGCTTTGGGGACAGACCATACGAGCAGTACTTC,CASSFGDRPYEQYF
13,.,TRBJ1-1,few,TRBV20-1,TGCAGTGCTAAGGTAGCGGTTTCAGCTGAAGCTTTCTTT,CSAKVAVSAEAFF
13,.,TRBJ2-7,few,TRBV5-1,TGCGCCAGCAGCTTGGAGGCATTTAACGAGCAGTACTTC,CASSLEAFNEQYF
14,.,TRBJ2-4,many,TRBV7-9,TGTGCCAGCAGCCCAGGACAGCAGGTCGACATTCAGTACTTC,CASSPGQQVDIQYF
16,TRBD2,TRBJ2-1,.,TRBV7-9,TGTGCCAGCGTCGTTACTAGCGGGGGGTCCTACAATGAGCAGTTCTTC,CASVVTSGGSYNEQFF
17,.,TRBJ2-3,few,TRBV10-3,TGTGCCATCAGTGAGTCGGGGAGACCGTCAAGCACAGATACGCAGTATTTT,CAISESGRPSSTDTQYF
14,.,TRBJ2-7,many,TRBV7-8,TGTGCCAGCAGCCGACGGGAGTCCTCCTACGAGCAGTACTTC,CASSRRESSYEQYF
17,TRBD2,TRBJ2-5,.,TRBV7-9,TGTGCCAGCAGCTGGGGGGGTCAGACCAACCACCAAGAGACCCAGTACTTC,CASSWGGQTNHQETQYF
13,.,TRBJ1-1,few,TRBV12-5,TGTGCTAGTGAGGCGGGTCTGAACACTGAAGCTTTCTTT,CASEAGLNTEAFF
14,.,TRBJ1-4,.,TRBV5-1,TGCACCAGCAGTCTATCACCCTCAGGGGAAAAACTGTTTTTT,CTSSLSPSGEKLFF